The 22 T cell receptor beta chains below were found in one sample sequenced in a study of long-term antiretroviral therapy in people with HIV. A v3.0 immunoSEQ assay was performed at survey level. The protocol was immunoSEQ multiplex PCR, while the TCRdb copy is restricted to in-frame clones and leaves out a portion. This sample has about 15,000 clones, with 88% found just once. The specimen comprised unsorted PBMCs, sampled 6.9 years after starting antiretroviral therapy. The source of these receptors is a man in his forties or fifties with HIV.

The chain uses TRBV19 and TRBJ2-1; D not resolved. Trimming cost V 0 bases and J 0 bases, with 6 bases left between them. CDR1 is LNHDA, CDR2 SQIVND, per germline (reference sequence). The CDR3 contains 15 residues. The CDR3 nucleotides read TGTGCCAGTAGTATAGATCAGGACTCCTACAATGAGCAGTTCTTC. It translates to CASSIDQDSYNEQFF.

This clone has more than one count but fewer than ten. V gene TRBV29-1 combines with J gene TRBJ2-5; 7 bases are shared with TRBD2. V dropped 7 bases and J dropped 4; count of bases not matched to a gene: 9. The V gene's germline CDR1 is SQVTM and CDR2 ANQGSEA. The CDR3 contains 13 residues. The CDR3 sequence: CSAEGGSGETQYF. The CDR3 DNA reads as TGCAGCGCGGAAGGCGGGAGTGGAGAGACCCAGTACTTC.

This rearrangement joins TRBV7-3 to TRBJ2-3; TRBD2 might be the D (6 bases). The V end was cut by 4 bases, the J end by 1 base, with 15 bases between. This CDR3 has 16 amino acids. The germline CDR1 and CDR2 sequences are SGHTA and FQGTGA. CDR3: CASSSTSTARTDTQYF. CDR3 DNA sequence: TGTGCCAGCAGCTCGACTAGTACCGCCCGCACAGATACGCAGTATTTT.

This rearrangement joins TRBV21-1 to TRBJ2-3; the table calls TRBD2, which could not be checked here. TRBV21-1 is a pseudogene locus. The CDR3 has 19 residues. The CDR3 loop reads CASSKRSTSGRARTDTQYF. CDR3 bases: TGTGCCAGCAGCAAGAGGAGTACTAGCGGGAGGGCCCGCACAGATACGCAGTATTTT.

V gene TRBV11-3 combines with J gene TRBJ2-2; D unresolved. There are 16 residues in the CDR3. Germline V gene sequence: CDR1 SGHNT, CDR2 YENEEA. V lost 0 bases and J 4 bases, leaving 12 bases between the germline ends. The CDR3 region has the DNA TGTGCCAGCAGCTTAGATCTTTGGCCGACCACCGGGGAGCTGTTTTTT. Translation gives CASSLDLWPTTGELFF.

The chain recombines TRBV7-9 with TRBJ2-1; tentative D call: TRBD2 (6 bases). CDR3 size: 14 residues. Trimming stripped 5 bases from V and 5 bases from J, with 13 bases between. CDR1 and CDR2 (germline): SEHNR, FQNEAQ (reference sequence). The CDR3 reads CASSQPGLNNEQFF. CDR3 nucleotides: TGTGCCAGCAGCCAACCGGGACTTAACAATGAGCAGTTCTTC.

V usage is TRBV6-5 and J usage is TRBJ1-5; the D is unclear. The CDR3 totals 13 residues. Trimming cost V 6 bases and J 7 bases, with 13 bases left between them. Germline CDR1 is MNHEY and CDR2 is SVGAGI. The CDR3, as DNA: TGTGCCAGCAGCTCGCTCCAGGAACAGCCCCAGCATTTT. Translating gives CASSSLQEQPQHF.

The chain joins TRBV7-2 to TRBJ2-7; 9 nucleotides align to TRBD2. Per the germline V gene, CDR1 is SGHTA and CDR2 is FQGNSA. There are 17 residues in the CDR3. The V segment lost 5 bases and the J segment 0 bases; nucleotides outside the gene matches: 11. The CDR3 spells CASSKRGVGASSYEQYF. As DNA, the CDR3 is TGTGCCAGCAGCAAGCGGGGGGTGGGGGCCAGCTCCTACGAGCAGTACTTC.

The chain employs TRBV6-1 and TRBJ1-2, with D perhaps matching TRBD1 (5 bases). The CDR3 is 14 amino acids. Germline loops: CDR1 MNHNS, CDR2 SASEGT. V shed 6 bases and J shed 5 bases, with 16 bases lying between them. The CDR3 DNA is TGTGCCAGCAGAGACAGAAGCTTAGGGTATGGCTACACCTTC. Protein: CASRDRSLGYGYTF.

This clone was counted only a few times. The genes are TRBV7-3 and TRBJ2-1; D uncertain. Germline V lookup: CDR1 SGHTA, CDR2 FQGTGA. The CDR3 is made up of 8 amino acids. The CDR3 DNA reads TGTAGTCCCCATGAGCAGTTCTTC. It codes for CSPHEQFF.

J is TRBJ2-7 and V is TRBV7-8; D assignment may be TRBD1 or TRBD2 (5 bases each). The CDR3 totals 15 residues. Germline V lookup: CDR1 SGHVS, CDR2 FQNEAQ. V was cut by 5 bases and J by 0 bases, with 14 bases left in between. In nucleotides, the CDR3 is TGTGCCAGCAGCATCCGGGACCTCCACTCCTACGAGCAGTACTTC. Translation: CASSIRDLHSYEQYF.

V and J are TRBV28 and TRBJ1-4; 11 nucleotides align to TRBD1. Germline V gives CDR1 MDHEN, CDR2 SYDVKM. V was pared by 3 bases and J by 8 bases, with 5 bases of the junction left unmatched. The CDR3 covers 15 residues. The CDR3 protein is CASSLGTGGREKLFF. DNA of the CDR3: TGTGCCAGCAGTTTGGGGACAGGGGGAAGGGAAAAACTGTTTTTT.

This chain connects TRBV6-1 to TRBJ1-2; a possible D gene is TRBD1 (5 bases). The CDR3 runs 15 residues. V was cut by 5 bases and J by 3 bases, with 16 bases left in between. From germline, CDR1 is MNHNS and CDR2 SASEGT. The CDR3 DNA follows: TGTGCCAGCAGTTCAATGGGGGGTAGTGACTATGGCTACACCTTC. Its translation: CASSSMGGSDYGYTF.

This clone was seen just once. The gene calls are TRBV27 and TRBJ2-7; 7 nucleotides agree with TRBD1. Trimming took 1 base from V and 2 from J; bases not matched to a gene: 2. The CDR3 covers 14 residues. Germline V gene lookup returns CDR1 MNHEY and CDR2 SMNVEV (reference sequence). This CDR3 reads CASSLLGQTYEQYF. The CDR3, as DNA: TGTGCCAGCAGTTTATTGGGACAGACCTACGAGCAGTACTTC.

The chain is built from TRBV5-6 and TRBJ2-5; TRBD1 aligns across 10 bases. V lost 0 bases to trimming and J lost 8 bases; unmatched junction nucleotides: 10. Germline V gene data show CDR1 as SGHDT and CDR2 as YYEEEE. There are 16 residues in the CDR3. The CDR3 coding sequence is TGTGCCAGCAGCTTGGACGCTCTCGGACAGGGGGGAACCCAGTACTTC. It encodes CASSLDALGQGGTQYF. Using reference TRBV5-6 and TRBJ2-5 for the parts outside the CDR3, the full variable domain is DAGVTQSPTHLIKTRGQQVTLRCSPKSGHDTVSWYQQALGQGPQFIFQYYEEEERQRGNFPDRFSGHQFPNYSSELNVNALLLGDSALYLCASSLDALGQGGTQYFGPGTRLLVL.

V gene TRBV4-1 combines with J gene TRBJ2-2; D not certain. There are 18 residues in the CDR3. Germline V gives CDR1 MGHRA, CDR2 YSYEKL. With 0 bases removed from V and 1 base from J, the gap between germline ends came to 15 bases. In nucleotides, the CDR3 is TGCGCCAGCAGCCAAGATTCGAGTGGCGCGCAGAACACCGGGGAGCTGTTTTTT. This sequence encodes CASSQDSSGAQNTGELFF.

The CDR3 nucleotides are TGTGCCAGCAGCCGTAGTCACTTGGCCGGGGAGCTGTTTTTT. Encoded protein: CASSRSHLAGELFF. This chain connects TRBV11-2 to TRBJ2-2; D remains unclear. Germline CDR1 and CDR2: SGHAT and FQNNGV. Trimming removed 5 bases at V and 6 bases at J, with 13 bases between. The length of the CDR3 is 14 residues.

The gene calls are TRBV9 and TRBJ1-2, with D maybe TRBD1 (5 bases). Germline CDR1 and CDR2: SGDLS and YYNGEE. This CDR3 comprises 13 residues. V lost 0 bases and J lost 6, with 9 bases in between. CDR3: CASSVAGADGYTF. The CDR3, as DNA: TGTGCCAGCAGCGTAGCCGGGGCAGATGGCTACACCTTC.

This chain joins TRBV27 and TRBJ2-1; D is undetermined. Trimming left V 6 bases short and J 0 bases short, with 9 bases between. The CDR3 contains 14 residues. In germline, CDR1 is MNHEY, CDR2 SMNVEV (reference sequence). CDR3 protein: CASSVPSSYNEQFF. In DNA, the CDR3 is TGTGCCAGCAGCGTGCCTAGCTCCTACAATGAGCAGTTCTTC.

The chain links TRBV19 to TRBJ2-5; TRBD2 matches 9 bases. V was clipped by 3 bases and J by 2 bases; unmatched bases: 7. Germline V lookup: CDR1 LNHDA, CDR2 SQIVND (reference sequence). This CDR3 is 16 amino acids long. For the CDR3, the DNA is TGTGCCAGTAGTATTGGTAGCGGGAGACTTCAAGAGACCCAGTACTTC. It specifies CASSIGSGRLQETQYF.

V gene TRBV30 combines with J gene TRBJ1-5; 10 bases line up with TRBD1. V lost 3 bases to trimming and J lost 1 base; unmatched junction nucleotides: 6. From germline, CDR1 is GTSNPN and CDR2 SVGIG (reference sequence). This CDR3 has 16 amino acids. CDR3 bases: TGTGCCTGGAGGGGGACAGGGGCGCGGAGCAATCAGCCCCAGCATTTT. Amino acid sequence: CAWRGTGARSNQPQHF.

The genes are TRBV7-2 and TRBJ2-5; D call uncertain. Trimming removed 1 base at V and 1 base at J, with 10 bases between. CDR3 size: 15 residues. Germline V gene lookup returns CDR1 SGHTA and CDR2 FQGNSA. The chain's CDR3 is CASSLEGRGQETQYF. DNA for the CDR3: TGTGCCAGCAGCTTAGAGGGTCGAGGCCAAGAGACCCAGTACTTC.